The sequence of this T cell receptor (beta chain) was determined in a study of neurological immune-mediated disorders. Study information: Multiple sclerosis patients numbered about 35, with around 30 relapsing-remitting and 3 secondary progressive.

TCRdb re-called the 5' RACE reads with MiXCR, one entry per CDR3 protein. This table has roughly 40,000 distinct CDR3 sequences, roughly 2.5% appearing once. This clonotype appeared many times. The sequence derives from a man aged 50 or older with multiple sclerosis. Sequenced sample: PBMCs.

The DNA for the CDR3 is TGTGCCAGCAGCTCTACTAGCGAGGGTCGTACCCAGTACTTC. This codes for CASSSTSEGRTQYF. J is TRBJ2-5 and V is TRBV12-3 or TRBV12-4; 7 nucleotides line up with TRBD2. The V gene end was trimmed by 6 bases and the J gene end by 8 bases; junction bases not matched to a gene: 12. This CDR3 comprises 14 residues.